Listed here are 18 T cell receptor beta chains from one sample, sequenced in a study of T cell repertoires in cytomegalovirus infection. TCRdb passed the reads through MiXCR, listing each CDR3 protein once. The table has 500,000 or so distinct CDR3 sequences, 16% seen once. The sample taken for sequencing was CD8+ T cells from PBMCs. The receptors stem from a human donor in good health (CMV status not recorded). Some clones in this sample may be carry-over from other donors' samples.

The chain has TRBV19 and TRBJ1-5; no definite D call. V lost 10 bases to trimming and J lost 5 bases, with 15 bases between them. CDR3 length: 13 amino acids. From germline, CDR1 is LNHDA and CDR2 SQIVND (reference sequence). CDR3 region: CATGRGTYQPQHF. DNA of the CDR3: TGTGCCACCGGACGGGGAACCTATCAGCCCCAGCATTTT.

This clonotype was detected only a few times. The V gene is TRBV28, the J gene TRBJ2-1, with D maybe TRBD1 (5 bases). CDR1 is MDHEN and CDR2 is SYDVKM in the germline V gene. V was clipped by 5 bases and J by 1 base, with 12 bases between them. This CDR3 has 15 residues. CDR3 DNA sequence: TGTGCCAGCAGTGGGTTCAGGGATTCCTACAATGAGCAGTTCTTC. Amino acid sequence: CASSGFRDSYNEQFF.

A single count supports this clonotype. V usage is TRBV5-4 and J usage is TRBJ1-3; 8 bases match TRBD1. In germline, CDR1 is SGHNT, CDR2 YYREEE (reference sequence). V dropped 4 bases and J dropped 0; count of bases not matched to a gene: 6. The CDR3 is made up of 16 amino acids. In DNA form, the CDR3 reads TGTGCCAGCAGCGGATCGGGACAGGACTCTGGAAACACCATATATTTT. Protein: CASSGSGQDSGNTIYF.

This clonotype came up many times. The V call is TRBV7-9, the J call TRBJ2-1; 9 nucleotides agree with TRBD1. The CDR3 is made up of 16 amino acids. The J segment lost 7 bases and the V segment lost 7 bases, leaving 14 bases of the junction unmatched. From germline, CDR1 is SEHNR and CDR2 FQNEAQ (reference sequence). CDR3 sequence (DNA): TGTGCCAGCACCAGCACATATGGACAGGGGATGAATGAGCAGTTCTTC. Encoded protein: CASTSTYGQGMNEQFF.

The chain uses TRBV2 and TRBJ2-1; 9 bases line up with TRBD2. Germline V lookup: CDR1 SNHLY, CDR2 FYNNEI. The CDR3 has 16 residues. Unmatched junction bases numbered 6, after V lost 4 bases and J lost 2 bases. CDR3 nucleotides: TGTGCCAGCAGTGGGCAGCGGGGGGAAGCCTACAATGAGCAGTTCTTC. Its translation is CASSGQRGEAYNEQFF. The full variable domain, its missing parts supplied by reference TRBV2 and TRBJ2-1, is EPEVTQTPSHQVTQMGQEVILRCVPISNHLYFYWYRQILGQKVEFLVSFYNNEISEKSEIFDDQFSVERPDGSNFTLKIRSTKLEDSAMYFCASSGQRGEAYNEQFFGPGTRLTVL.

This clonotype showed up many times. V is TRBV7-9 and J is TRBJ1-1, with TRBD1 matching over 11 bases. The CDR3 covers 15 residues. With V trimmed by 4 bases and J by 5 bases, 6 bases remained unmatched. Germline V gene sequence: CDR1 SEHNR, CDR2 FQNEAQ (reference sequence). CDR3: CASSSRTGGGTEAFF. The DNA for the CDR3 is TGTGCCAGCAGCTCCAGGACAGGGGGCGGAACTGAAGCTTTCTTT.

The chain recombines TRBV4-1 with TRBJ2-6; D is uncertain. Germline V lookup: CDR1 MGHRA, CDR2 YSYEKL. The CDR3 sequence is 15 residues long. CDR3 region: CARSQEISGANVLTF. CDR3 DNA sequence: TGCGCGCGCAGCCAAGAAATCTCTGGGGCCAACGTCCTGACTTTC.

This clonotype was picked up many times. The chain has TRBV7-9 and TRBJ1-2; maybe TRBD1 (5 bases). The CDR3 is 16 residues long. V lost 2 bases and J lost 1, with 14 bases in between. Germline CDR1 is SEHNR and CDR2 is FQNEAQ (reference sequence). The CDR3 coding sequence is TGTGCCAGCAGCTTAATTGGGGGACGGATTAACTATGGCTACACCTTC. Translation gives CASSLIGGRINYGYTF.

In its sample, this clonotype was seen a few times. The chain uses TRBV20-1 and TRBJ2-7; D unclear. Germline V gene lookup returns CDR1 DFQATT and CDR2 SNEGSKA (reference sequence). Trimming took off 0 bases at V and 0 bases at J, with 9 bases between the two ends. The CDR3 is 14 amino acids. The CDR3 DNA sequence: TGCAGTGCTAGAGATAAAGGCTTCTCCTACGAGCAGTACTTC. This translates into CSARDKGFSYEQYF.

The chain combines TRBV14 with TRBJ1-2; TRBD1 is a possible D gene (5 bases). The CDR3 has 15 amino acids. The germline CDR1 and CDR2 sequences are SGHDN and FVKESK. V dropped 3 bases and J dropped 3 bases, with 14 bases sitting between them. The CDR3: CASSHSGVRYYGYTF. CDR3 nucleotides: TGTGCCAGCAGCCACTCGGGGGTCCGGTACTATGGCTACACCTTC. Variable domain in full (rest from reference TRBV14 and TRBJ1-2): EAGVTQFPSHSVIEKGQTVTLRCDPISGHDNLYWYRRVMGKEIKFLLHFVKESKQDESGMPNNRFLAERTGGTYSTLKVQPAELEDSGVYFCASSHSGVRYYGYTFGSGTRLTVV.

The chain carries TRBV27 and TRBJ1-2, with TRBD1 matching 7 bases. This CDR3 contains 15 residues. Losses at the gene ends were 3 bases for V and 4 bases for J; bases not matched to a gene: 8. CDR1 and CDR2 (germline): MNHEY, SMNVEV (reference sequence). This CDR3 is CASSFNTGAIYGYTF. The CDR3 nucleotides read TGTGCCAGCAGTTTTAATACAGGGGCGATCTATGGCTACACCTTC.

This clonotype was counted only a few times. The V gene is TRBV27, the J gene TRBJ1-1; TRBD1 might be the D (5 bases). CDR1 is MNHEY and CDR2 is SMNVEV in the germline V gene (reference sequence). The CDR3 extends over 14 amino acids. Trimming took off 0 bases at V and 6 bases at J, with 11 bases between the two ends. The CDR3 spells CASSLSGEAAEAFF. In DNA, the CDR3 is TGTGCCAGCAGTTTATCGGGGGAGGCGGCTGAAGCTTTCTTT.

Ten or more counts support this clonotype. The chain employs TRBV7-9 and TRBJ1-5, with D unresolved. The CDR3 spans 12 residues. Germline CDR1 and CDR2: SEHNR and FQNEAQ (reference sequence). The V gene lost 1 base and the J gene lost 9 bases, with 7 bases spanning the gap. The CDR3: CASSLGGRPQHF. DNA for the CDR3: TGTGCCAGCAGCTTAGGTGGTAGGCCCCAGCATTTT.

This clonotype was detected many times. The CDR3 here is CASSPGDYEQYF. The DNA for the CDR3 is TGTGCCAGCAGCCCAGGGGACTACGAGCAGTACTTC. The chain employs TRBV14 and TRBJ2-7; D might be TRBD1 (6 bases). The germline V gene has CDR1 SGHDN and CDR2 FVKESK. Trimming cost V 4 bases and J 3 bases, with 7 bases left between them. This CDR3 has 12 residues. The full variable domain, with the rest looked up from reference TRBV14 and TRBJ2-7, is EAGVTQFPSHSVIEKGQTVTLRCDPISGHDNLYWYRRVMGKEIKFLLHFVKESKQDESGMPNNRFLAERTGGTYSTLKVQPAELEDSGVYFCASSPGDYEQYFGPGTRLTVT.

This rearrangement joins TRBV9 to TRBJ1-5; D might be TRBD1 (5 bases). The CDR3 is 14 residues long. Germline V CDR1 and CDR2: SGDLS, YYNGEE. V was pared by 4 bases and J by 5 bases, with 13 bases between. The CDR3 spells CASSPGTAHQPQHF. CDR3 bases: TGTGCCAGCAGCCCAGGGACGGCTCATCAGCCCCAGCATTTT.

This clonotype has a handful of counts. This rearrangement joins TRBV2 to TRBJ1-4; 7 bases line up with TRBD1. The ends lost 6 bases at V and 3 bases at J; junction bases unmatched: 7. This CDR3 has 15 amino acids. Germline V gives CDR1 SNHLY, CDR2 FYNNEI. The CDR3 spells CASSEYRGSNEKLFF. The CDR3 DNA reads as TGTGCCAGCAGCGAGTACAGGGGATCTAATGAAAAACTGTTTTTT. The full variable domain, in which reference TRBV2 and TRBJ1-4 provide the parts outside the CDR3, is EPEVTQTPSHQVTQMGQEVILRCVPISNHLYFYWYRQILGQKVEFLVSFYNNEISEKSEIFDDQFSVERPDGSNFTLKIRSTKLEDSAMYFCASSEYRGSNEKLFFGSGTQLSVL.

This clonotype has at least ten counts. This chain links TRBV27 with TRBJ2-1, with 8 nucleotides matching TRBD2. Germline lookup yields CDR1 MNHEY and CDR2 SMNVEV (reference sequence). There are 13 residues in the CDR3. J was trimmed by 7 bases and V by 6 bases; bases with no gene match: 5. CDR3 sequence: CASSFGGGNEQFF. CDR3 bases: TGTGCCAGCAGCTTCGGGGGGGGGAATGAGCAGTTCTTC.

This clonotype was counted at least ten times. The chain employs TRBV4-1 and TRBJ2-3, with 10 bases identical to TRBD2. CDR3 size: 18 residues. V lost 0 bases and J lost 3; bases outside the gene matches: 9. Germline CDR1 is MGHRA and CDR2 is YSYEKL. The CDR3 bases are TGCGCCAGCAGCCAAGAACCGATTAGCGGGAGGATGACAGATACGCAGTATTTT. Protein product: CASSQEPISGRMTDTQYF.